These 20 T cell receptor beta chains came from one sample sequenced in a study of T-cell reconstitution after alpha-beta-depleted transplantation in children. Library preparation (for TCRbeta) was performed with unique molecular identifiers. Each CDR3 protein gets one entry after TCRdb re-called the PCR reads with MiXCR. Of 65,000 to 90,000 distinct CDR3 sequences listed, 11% are singletons. Sample: PBMCs, taken before TCRalphabeta/CD19-depleted stem cell transplant. Receptors originate from a boy aged 5-17 years with acute myeloid leukemia, due to receive a stem cell transplant.

The table lists this clonotype with many counts. The chain employs TRBV7-2 and TRBJ2-5, with 7 bases fitting TRBD1. CDR1 SGHTA and CDR2 FQGNSA come from the germline V gene. CDR3 length equals 14 residues. With V trimmed by 4 bases and J by 3 bases, 5 bases remained unmatched. CDR3: CASSSYRGKETQYF. The DNA of the CDR3 is TGTGCCAGCAGCTCCTACAGGGGTAAAGAGACCCAGTACTTC.

This clonotype was counted many times. The rearrangement uses TRBV5-8 and TRBJ1-3; D unresolved. Germline V lookup: CDR1 SGHTS, CDR2 YDEGEE. The CDR3 is 15 amino acids. V lost 2 bases, J lost 0 bases, and 9 bases lay in between. The CDR3 loop is CASSFGRLSGNTIYF. CDR3 DNA sequence: TGTGCCAGCAGCTTCGGACGGCTCTCTGGAAACACCATATATTTT.

This clonotype has at least ten counts. J is TRBJ2-1 and V is TRBV4-3, with 10 nucleotides matching TRBD2. CDR3 size: 13 residues. J was trimmed by 6 bases and V by 6 bases; bases with no gene match: 2. Germline lookup yields CDR1 LGHNA and CDR2 YSLEER. In DNA form, the CDR3 reads TGCGCCAGCAGACTAGCGGGATCCAATGAGCAGTTCTTC. Translating it yields CASRLAGSNEQFF.

This clonotype was counted at least ten times. The V call is TRBV11-1, the J call TRBJ1-4; 7 positions agree with TRBD1. Per germline, CDR1 SGHAT and CDR2 FQDESV (reference sequence). The CDR3 loop spans 15 amino acids. J was trimmed by 5 bases and V by 5 bases; bases with no gene match: 8. CDR3: CASSPLTGRNEKLFF. The CDR3, as DNA: TGTGCCAGCAGCCCGCTGACAGGGCGGAATGAAAAACTGTTTTTT.

This clonotype showed up many times. The chain uses TRBV29-1 and TRBJ2-2; 14 bases agree with TRBD2. This CDR3 has 16 residues. Germline CDR1 is SQVTM and CDR2 is ANQGSEA. V lost 6 bases, J lost 6 bases, and 9 bases stayed unmatched. The CDR3 is CSVPGTSGRMAGELFF. The CDR3, as DNA: TGCAGCGTCCCCGGGACTAGCGGGAGAATGGCCGGGGAGCTGTTTTTT.

This clonotype was detected only a few times. The chain recombines TRBV28 with TRBJ2-1, with 7 bases that match TRBD2. The V and J ends lost 4 bases and 8 bases, in that order; junction bases with no gene match: 14. CDR1 MDHEN and CDR2 SYDVKM come from the germline V gene. The CDR3 covers 16 residues. The CDR3, as DNA: TGTGCCAGCAGTTCGTCCGGGACTACTAAACCCGATGAGCAGTTCTTC. Translated, it gives CASSSSGTTKPDEQFF.

This clonotype was found a few times. The rearrangement links TRBV20-1 to TRBJ1-6; D remains ambiguous. Trimming took 0 bases from V and 2 from J, leaving 17 bases between them. This CDR3 has 18 amino acids. Looked up from germline, CDR1 is DFQATT and CDR2 is SNEGSKA (reference sequence). The CDR3 DNA is TGCAGTGCTAGAGATCGGGCTATTCCGGGCCCCTATAATTCACCCCTCCACTTT. Its translation is CSARDRAIPGPYNSPLHF.

The chain links TRBV28 to TRBJ2-1; the D gene is possibly TRBD2 (5 bases). Trimming pared 8 bases from V and 4 bases from J, leaving 33 bases between. The CDR3 sequence is 20 residues long. From germline, CDR1 is MDHEN and CDR2 SYDVKM. The CDR3 nucleotides read TGTGCCAGCGGCCCCGGGCTCCTCTCGGATACGATTACGGGGTACAATGAGCAGTTCTTC. It yields the protein CASGPGLLSDTITGYNEQFF.

CDR3 bases: TGCAGTGCTTCCGGGACCCACTCCTACAATGAGCAGTTCTTC. It encodes CSASGTHSYNEQFF. The genes are TRBV20-1 and TRBJ2-1; the D call may be TRBD1 or TRBD2 (5 bases each). This CDR3 spans 14 amino acids. Germline-derived CDR1 and CDR2 are DFQATT and SNEGSKA (reference sequence). V lost 5 bases, J lost 0 bases, and 11 bases lay in between.

The genes are TRBV6-2 or TRBV6-3 and TRBJ2-7; D is unclear. Germline values: CDR1 MNHEY, CDR2 SVGEGT. V gave up 1 base and J gave up 6 bases, with 10 bases separating them. This CDR3 has 13 amino acids. CDR3 protein: CASSYFSAIEQYF. CDR3 DNA sequence: TGTGCCAGCAGTTACTTCTCCGCAATCGAGCAGTACTTC.

This chain joins TRBV3-1 and TRBJ2-1, with D hard to call. V gave up 1 base and J gave up 8 bases, with 15 bases separating them. The CDR3 spans 15 residues. CDR1 is LGHDT and CDR2 is YNNKEL in the germline V gene (reference sequence). In DNA, the CDR3 is TGTGCCAGCAGCCAAGCCCGTTCCTCGGTCCATGAGCAGTTCTTC. Translation: CASSQARSSVHEQFF.

There are many counts of this clonotype. The chain is built from TRBV29-1 and TRBJ1-5; TRBD1 matches at 7 bases. Germline loops: CDR1 SQVTM, CDR2 ANQGSEA. V lost 4 bases and J lost 1; bases outside the gene matches: 4. The CDR3 runs to 14 residues. CDR3 amino acids: CSVAGGLSNQPQHF. DNA of the CDR3: TGCAGCGTTGCAGGGGGGTTGAGCAATCAGCCCCAGCATTTT.

In its sample, this clonotype was seen many times. The chain recombines TRBV27 with TRBJ1-2; D not certain. The V gene lost 4 bases and the J gene lost 0 bases, with 9 bases spanning the gap. The CDR3 loop spans 14 amino acids. The germline CDR1 and CDR2 sequences are MNHEY and SMNVEV (reference sequence). The CDR3 DNA follows: TGTGCCAGCAGTTCCCGGAATTCTAACTATGGCTACACCTTC. This sequence encodes CASSSRNSNYGYTF.

This clonotype was recorded a few times. The J gene is TRBJ2-1, the V gene TRBV6-4; possible D gene TRBD2, 6 bases. CDR1 and CDR2 from the germline V gene are MRHNA and SNTAGT. The CDR3 length is 15 residues. With 4 bases removed from V and 2 bases from J, the gap between germline ends came to 12 bases. The CDR3 sequence: CASSGRGRPYNEQFF. For the CDR3, the DNA is TGTGCCAGCAGTGGACGGGGGAGACCCTACAATGAGCAGTTCTTC.

In this sample, this clonotype turned up many times. The chain has TRBV20-1 and TRBJ1-2; no reliable D call. From germline, CDR1 is DFQATT and CDR2 SNEGSKA (reference sequence). This CDR3 comprises 11 residues. Trimming shortened V by 4 bases and J by 8 bases, and 11 bases separated the two germline ends. CDR3 in amino acids: CSAKGERGYTF. CDR3 sequence (DNA): TGCAGTGCTAAGGGAGAAAGAGGCTACACCTTC.

This clonotype has ten or more counts. The V gene is TRBV5-1, the J gene TRBJ1-1, with a weak D call TRBD1 (5 bases). The CDR3 runs 12 residues. Trimming removed 4 bases at V and 11 bases at J, with 15 bases between. The V gene's germline CDR1 is SGHRS and CDR2 YFSETQ. DNA of the CDR3: TGCGCCAGCAGCGTCGACGGGGCGCGGGCTTTCTTT. Translation gives CASSVDGARAFF.

The sample holds many counts of this clonotype. The chain joins TRBV4-3 to TRBJ2-1; 7 positions match TRBD1. With V trimmed by 4 bases and J by 3 bases, 6 bases remained unmatched. CDR1 LGHNA and CDR2 YSLEER come from the germline V gene. The CDR3 covers 15 residues. The DNA of the CDR3 is TGCGCCAGCAGCCCCGACAGGGATTACTACAATGAGCAGTTCTTC. Its protein is CASSPDRDYYNEQFF.

This clonotype was seen many times. The rearrangement links TRBV5-1 to TRBJ1-2; D uncertain. The germline V gene encodes CDR1 SGHRS and CDR2 YFSETQ. The CDR3 extends over 16 amino acids. Trimming left V 0 bases short and J 0 bases short, with 12 bases between. CDR3 nucleotides: TGCGCCAGCAGCTTGGAGGTCGGATTCTCTAACTATGGCTACACCTTC. Its protein is CASSLEVGFSNYGYTF.

This clonotype came up many times. The chain joins TRBV5-1 to TRBJ1-5; D is ambiguous. CDR1 and CDR2 from the germline V gene are SGHRS and YFSETQ. The ends were cut back, 0 bases at V and 5 bases at J, with 12 bases in the middle. The CDR3 loop spans 15 amino acids. Here the CDR3 DNA reads TGCGCCAGCAGCTTGGCAGGATACGGCCATCAGCCCCAGCATTTT. As protein: CASSLAGYGHQPQHF.

This clonotype was detected ten times or more. This chain connects TRBV4-2 to TRBJ2-6; TRBD2 matches 9 bases. CDR1 is LGHNA, CDR2 YNFKEQ, per germline. V was pared by 0 bases and J by 4 bases, with 13 bases of the junction left unmatched. CDR3 length: 20 amino acids. The CDR3 sequence: CASSQDWLAGIEEGANVLTF. CDR3 coding DNA: TGTGCCAGCAGCCAAGACTGGCTAGCGGGGATCGAGGAGGGGGCCAACGTCCTGACTTTC.